The entry that follows covers one T cell receptor beta chain sequence. No antigen is known for it. At one of its ends the junction is not consistent with the germline gene, which may arise from a read error. All donors came from Russia, were Caucasian and healthy, and spanned ages 6 to 90. This entry belongs to a study of blood T cells in healthy people across ages. The CDR3 totals 15 residues. Germline V gene data show CDR1 as SGHTA and CDR2 as FQGNSA. Study-wide results and limits: Long-lived donors had more naive CD4+ cells and higher diversity than aged donors. Estimates of diversity drawn from one million T cells were considered underestimates.

Combining a sample-barcoded 5' primer with a J-beta primer mix, a second PCR ran for roughly 7 to 11 cycles. TCRdb re-derived calls from the 5' RACE reads in MiXCR, one entry per CDR3 protein. The data show hundreds of thousands of distinct CDR3 sequences, with 46% seen just once and over 15% held by the top ten. Sequencing used blood. This receptor was obtained from a man older than 75 in good health. The V and J genes are TRBV7-2 and TRBJ2-5; 9 bases are shared with TRBD2. In DNA, the CDR3 is TGTGCCAGCAGCGCAACCATAGCGGGAGAAGAGGCCCAGTACTTC. It is translated as CASSATIAGEEAQYF.